The 4 T cell receptor beta chains below come from one sample, sequenced in a study of CD8 T cells in Susac syndrome. It was with random hexamers that 0.5 to 1 ug RNA was reverse transcribed. TCRdb re-analysed the immunoSEQ multiplex PCR reads in MiXCR, keeping a single row per CDR3 protein. The table records under 200,000 distinct CDR3 sequences, roughly 94% of them present only once. The sample consisted of CD4+ T cells from PBMCs. Source of these receptors: a human donor with Susac syndrome.

This rearrangement joins TRBV3-1 to TRBJ1-1, with D tentatively TRBD1 (5 bases). Germline assignment: CDR1 LGHDT and CDR2 YNNKEL (reference sequence). The CDR3 sequence is 11 residues long. V dropped 4 bases and J dropped 11 bases, with 11 bases sitting between them. CDR3 DNA sequence: TGTGCCAGCAGCCTGGAGGGGAGGGCTTTCTTT. Encoded protein: CASSLEGRAFF. Full variable domain (rest looked up from reference TRBV3-1 and TRBJ1-1): DTAVSQTPKYLVTQMGNDKSIKCEQNLGHDTMYWYKQDSKKFLKIMFSYNNKELIINETVPNRFSPKSPDKAHLNLHINSLELGDSAVYFCASSLEGRAFFGQGTRLTVV.

The rearrangement uses TRBV5-1 and TRBJ1-4; 7 bases are a match to TRBD1. Germline values: CDR1 SGHRS, CDR2 YFSETQ. With 5 bases clipped from V and 8 bases from J, the junction kept 9 bases outside the gene matches. This CDR3 has 14 amino acids. Written as DNA, the CDR3 is TGCGCCAGCAGGCCCGGGACAGATGAGGAAAAACTGTTTTTT. Its protein product is CASRPGTDEEKLFF.

The rearrangement uses TRBV7-9 and TRBJ2-1, with TRBD2 identical over 10 bases. The ends lost 4 bases at V and 4 bases at J; junction bases unmatched: 7. The germline V gene has CDR1 SEHNR and CDR2 FQNEAQ (reference sequence). CDR3 size: 16 residues. CDR3 sequence reads: CASSSTLAGRYNEQFF. As DNA, the CDR3 is TGTGCCAGCAGCTCCACACTAGCGGGGAGGTACAATGAGCAGTTCTTC.

This chain joins TRBV12-3 or TRBV12-4 and TRBJ1-5, with 7 bases aligning to TRBD1. This CDR3 comprises 15 residues. V gave up 0 bases and J gave up 4 bases; unmatched junction bases: 3. CDR3 nucleotides: TGTGCCAGCAGTTTAGCCCGGGACAGAAATCAGCCCCAGCATTTT. Protein product: CASSLARDRNQPQHF.